This T cell receptor (beta chain) was recovered during a study of blood T cell repertoires in COVID-19. On the study more broadly: Collection of acute and convalescent COVID-19 samples took place in the United States, Italy and Spain.

Per the germline V gene, CDR1 is MNHEY and CDR2 is SVGAGI. This CDR3 has 13 residues. V shed 6 bases, J shed 5 bases, and the junction held 4 bases outside the gene matches. Some clones are missing from TCRdb's copy, which holds only in-frame ones; the method was immunoSEQ multiplex PCR. The repertoire consists of tens of thousands of clones, with roughly 70% occurring once and the leading ten covering about 21%. This rearrangement joins TRBV6-5 to TRBJ1-1; 9 nucleotides line up with TRBD1. Sequenced material: peripheral blood. The receptor was derived from a man aged 65-85 years with acute or convalescent COVID-19. In DNA form, the CDR3 reads TGTGCCAGCAGGGGACAGGGCGGGACTGAAGCTTTCTTT. This translates into CASRGQGGTEAFF.